This T cell receptor (beta chain) was captured by sequencing in a study of blood T cells in healthy people across ages. Points from the study as a whole: Whereas aged donors had fewer naive CD4+ cells, long-lived donors had more of them and higher diversity.

The V gene lost 6 bases and the J gene lost 4 bases, with 26 bases spanning the gap. The CDR3 length is 17 residues. Looked up from germline, CDR1 is DFQATT and CDR2 is SNEGSKA (reference sequence). A word on this clonotype: The antigen is unknown.

Then a second PCR, running roughly 7 to 12 cycles, was carried out with a sample-barcoded 5' primer and a J-beta primer mix. MiXCR, applied by TCRdb to the 5' RACE reads, yields one record per CDR3 protein. Of some 760,000 distinct CDR3 sequences detected, approximately 25% appear once; the ten largest clones hold 8% to 10%. This same sample was also taken into another study, of T cells of mothers and their children. That source reports: Using roughly 1.5 ug per 15 ul, all extracted RNA underwent cDNA synthesis.

The sequence was obtained from a boy between 10 and 17 years old in good health. The sample was blood. The chain has TRBV20-1 and TRBJ2-3; possible D gene TRBD1, 5 bases. This chain's CDR3 is CSATRQVPGSVADTQYF. The CDR3 region has the DNA TGCAGTGCCACCCGACAAGTACCAGGGTCAGTGGCAGATACGCAGTATTTT.